The sequence of this T cell receptor beta chain was determined in a study of cytomegalovirus exposure and HLA in healthy donors. As regards this clone: The antigen is undetermined.

PCR involved 60 Vbeta and 13 Jbeta primers. Generated by immunoSEQ multiplex PCR, the TCRdb table keeps only in-frame clones and is missing some. Of around 100,000 clones in the sample, 65% to 80% were seen once. CDR3 length equals 14 residues. The V gene lost 5 bases and the J gene lost 0 bases, with 9 bases spanning the gap. Germline CDR1 SGHTA, CDR2 FQGNSA. Findings and limits, study-wide: The majority of TCR sequences were rare, yet some public TCRs appeared in many donors. One variant, a missense change in DCLRE1C, was linked in a later analysis to TCR beta V- and J-gene trimming. In a later analysis, an Asian-associated ancestry cluster reportedly showed fewer N-insertions than the roughly 710-donor mean. An analysis that was carried out later associated 15,000 to 20,000 TCR beta sequences with HLA alleles at 0.05 false discovery rate.

The TCR comes from a woman between 40 and 50 years old in good health and CMV-seronegative. The specimen sequenced was PBMCs. The chain joins TRBV7-2 to TRBJ2-3, with D maybe TRBD2 (5 bases). CDR3 bases: TGTGCCAGCAGCCCCGGAGGTAGCACAGATACGCAGTATTTT. Protein product: CASSPGGSTDTQYF.